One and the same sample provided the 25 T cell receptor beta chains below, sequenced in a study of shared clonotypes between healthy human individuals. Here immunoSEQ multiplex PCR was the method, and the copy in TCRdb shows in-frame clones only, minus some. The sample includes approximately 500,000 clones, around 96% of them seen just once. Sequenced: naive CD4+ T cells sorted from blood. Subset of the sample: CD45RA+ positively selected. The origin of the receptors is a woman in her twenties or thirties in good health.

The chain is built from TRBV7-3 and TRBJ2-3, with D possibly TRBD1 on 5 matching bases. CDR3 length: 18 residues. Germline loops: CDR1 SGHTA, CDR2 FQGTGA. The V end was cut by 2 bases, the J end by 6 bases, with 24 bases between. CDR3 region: CASSLYEGWGRLTDTQYF. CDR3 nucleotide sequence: TGTGCCAGCAGCTTATATGAAGGTTGGGGCCGCCTCACCGATACGCAGTATTTT.

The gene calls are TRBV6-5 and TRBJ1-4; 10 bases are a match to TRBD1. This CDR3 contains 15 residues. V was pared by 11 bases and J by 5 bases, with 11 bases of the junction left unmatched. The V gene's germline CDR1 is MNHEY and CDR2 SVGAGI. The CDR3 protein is CAVGGQGKENEKLFF. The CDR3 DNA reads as TGTGCCGTAGGGGGACAGGGGAAAGAAAATGAAAAACTGTTTTTT.

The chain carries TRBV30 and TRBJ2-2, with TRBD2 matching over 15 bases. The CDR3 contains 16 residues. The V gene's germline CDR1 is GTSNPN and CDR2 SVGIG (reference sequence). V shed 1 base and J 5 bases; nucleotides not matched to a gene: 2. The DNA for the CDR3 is TGTGCCTGGAGTGGGGGACTAGCGGGAGGTACCGGGGAGCTGTTTTTT. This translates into CAWSGGLAGGTGELFF.

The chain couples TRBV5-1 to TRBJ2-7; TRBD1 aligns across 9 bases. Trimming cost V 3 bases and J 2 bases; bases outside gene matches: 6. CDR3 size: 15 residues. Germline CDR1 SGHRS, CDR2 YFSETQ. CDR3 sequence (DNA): TGCGCCAGCAGCTGGGGACAGGGTGGAACCTACGAGCAGTACTTC. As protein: CASSWGQGGTYEQYF.

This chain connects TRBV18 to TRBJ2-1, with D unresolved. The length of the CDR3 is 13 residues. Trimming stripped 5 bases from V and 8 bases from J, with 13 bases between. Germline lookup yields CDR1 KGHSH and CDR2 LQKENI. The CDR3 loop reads CASSTGPIHEQFF. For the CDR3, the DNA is TGTGCCAGCTCAACGGGCCCGATACATGAGCAGTTCTTC.

The CDR3 protein is CASKRGDSYEQYF. The CDR3 bases are TGTGCCAGTAAAAGGGGGGACTCCTACGAGCAGTACTTC. V usage is TRBV27 and J usage is TRBJ2-7, with D perhaps being TRBD1 or TRBD2 (6 bases each). The ends were cut back, 9 bases at V and 0 bases at J, with 12 bases in the middle. Germline CDR1 is MNHEY and CDR2 is SMNVEV (reference sequence). The CDR3 totals 13 residues.

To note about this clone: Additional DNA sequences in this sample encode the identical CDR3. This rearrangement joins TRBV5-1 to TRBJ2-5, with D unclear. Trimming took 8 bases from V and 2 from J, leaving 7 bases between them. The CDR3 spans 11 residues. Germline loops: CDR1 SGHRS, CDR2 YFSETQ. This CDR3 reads CASREQETQYF. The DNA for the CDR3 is TGCGCCAGTCGTGAACAAGAGACCCAGTACTTC.

The CDR3, as DNA: TGTGCCTGGAGTAGGGGGCTGGACACTGAAGCTTTCTTT. Protein product: CAWSRGLDTEAFF. J is TRBJ1-1 and V is TRBV30; 7 bases are a match to TRBD1. Looked up from germline, CDR1 is GTSNPN and CDR2 is SVGIG (reference sequence). The CDR3 consists of 13 residues. The junction had 3 bases not matched to a gene; V was cut back by 2 bases and J by 3 bases.

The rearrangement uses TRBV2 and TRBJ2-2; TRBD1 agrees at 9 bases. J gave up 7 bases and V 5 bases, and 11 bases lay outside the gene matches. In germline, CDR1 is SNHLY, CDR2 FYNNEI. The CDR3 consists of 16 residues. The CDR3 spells CASSSRDRDSGGELFF. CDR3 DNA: TGTGCCAGCAGTAGCCGGGACAGGGATAGTGGCGGGGAGCTGTTTTTT. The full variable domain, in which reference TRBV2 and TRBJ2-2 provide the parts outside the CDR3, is EPEVTQTPSHQVTQMGQEVILRCVPISNHLYFYWYRQILGQKVEFLVSFYNNEISEKSEIFDDQFSVERPDGSNFTLKIRSTKLEDSAMYFCASSSRDRDSGGELFFGEGSRLTVL.

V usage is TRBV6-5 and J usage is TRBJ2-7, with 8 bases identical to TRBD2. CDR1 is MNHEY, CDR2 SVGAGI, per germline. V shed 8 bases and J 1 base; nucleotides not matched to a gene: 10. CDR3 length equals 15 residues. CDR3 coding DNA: TGTGCCAGCCGCAGGGTAGCGGGAACTTCCTACGAGCAGTACTTC. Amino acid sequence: CASRRVAGTSYEQYF.

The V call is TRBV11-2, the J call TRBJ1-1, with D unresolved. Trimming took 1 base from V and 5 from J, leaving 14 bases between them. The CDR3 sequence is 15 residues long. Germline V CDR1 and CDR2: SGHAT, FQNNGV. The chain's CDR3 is CASSLVRAVKTEAFF. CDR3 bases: TGTGCCAGCAGCTTAGTCCGAGCAGTAAAAACTGAAGCTTTCTTT.

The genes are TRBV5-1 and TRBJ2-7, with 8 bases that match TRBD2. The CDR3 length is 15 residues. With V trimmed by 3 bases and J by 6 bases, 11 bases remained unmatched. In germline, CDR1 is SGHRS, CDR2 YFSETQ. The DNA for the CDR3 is TGCGCCAGCAGCTCCAACTCCGGGACTAGGGGCGAGCAGTACTTC. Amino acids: CASSSNSGTRGEQYF.

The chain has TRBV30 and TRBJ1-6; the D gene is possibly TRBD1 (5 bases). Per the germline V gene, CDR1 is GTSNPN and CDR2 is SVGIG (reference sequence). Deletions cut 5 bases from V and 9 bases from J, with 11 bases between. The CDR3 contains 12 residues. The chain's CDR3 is CAWSGTGSPLHF. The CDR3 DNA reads TGTGCCTGGTCTGGGACCGGTTCACCCCTCCACTTT.

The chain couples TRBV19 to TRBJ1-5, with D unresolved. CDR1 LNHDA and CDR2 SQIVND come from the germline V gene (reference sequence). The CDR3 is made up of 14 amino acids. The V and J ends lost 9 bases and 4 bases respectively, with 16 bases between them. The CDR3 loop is CASSRPFINQPQHF. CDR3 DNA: TGTGCCAGCTCACGGCCTTTTATTAATCAGCCCCAGCATTTT.

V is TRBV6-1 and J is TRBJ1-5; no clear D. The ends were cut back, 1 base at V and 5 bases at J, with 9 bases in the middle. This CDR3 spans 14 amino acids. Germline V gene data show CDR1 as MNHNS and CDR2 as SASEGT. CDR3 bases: TGTGCCAGCAGTGAAGGGAATTTAGATCAGCCCCAGCATTTT. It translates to CASSEGNLDQPQHF.

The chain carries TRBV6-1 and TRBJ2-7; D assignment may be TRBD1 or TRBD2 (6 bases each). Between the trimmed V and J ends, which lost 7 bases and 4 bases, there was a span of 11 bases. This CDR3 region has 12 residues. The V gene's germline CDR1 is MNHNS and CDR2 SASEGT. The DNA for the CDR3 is TGTGCCAGCAAAGGGGGGAGTTACGAGCAGTACTTC. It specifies CASKGGSYEQYF.

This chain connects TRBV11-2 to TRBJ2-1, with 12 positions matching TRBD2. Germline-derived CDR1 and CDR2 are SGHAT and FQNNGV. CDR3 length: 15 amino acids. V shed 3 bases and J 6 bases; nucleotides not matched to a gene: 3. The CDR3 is CASSFLAGGPNEQFF. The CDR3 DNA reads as TGTGCCAGCAGCTTTCTAGCGGGAGGGCCCAATGAGCAGTTCTTC. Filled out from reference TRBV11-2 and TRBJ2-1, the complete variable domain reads EAGVAQSPRYKIIEKRQSVAFWCNPISGHATLYWYQQILGQGPKLLIQFQNNGVVDDSQLPKDRFSAERLKGVDSTLKIQPAKLEDSAVYLCASSFLAGGPNEQFFGPGTRLTVL.

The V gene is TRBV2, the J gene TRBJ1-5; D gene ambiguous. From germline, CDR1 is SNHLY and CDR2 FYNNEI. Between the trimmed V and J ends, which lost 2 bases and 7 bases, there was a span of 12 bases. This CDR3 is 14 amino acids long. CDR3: CASSEPGTKQPQHF. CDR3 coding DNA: TGTGCCAGCAGTGAACCCGGTACGAAACAGCCCCAGCATTTT.

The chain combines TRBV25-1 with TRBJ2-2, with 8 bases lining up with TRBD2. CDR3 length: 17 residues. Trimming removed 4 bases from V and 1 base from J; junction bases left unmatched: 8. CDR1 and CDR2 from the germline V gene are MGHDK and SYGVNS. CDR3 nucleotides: TGTGCCAGCAGTGGGATACTAGCGGTGGAGAACACCGGGGAGCTGTTTTTT. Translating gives CASSGILAVENTGELFF.

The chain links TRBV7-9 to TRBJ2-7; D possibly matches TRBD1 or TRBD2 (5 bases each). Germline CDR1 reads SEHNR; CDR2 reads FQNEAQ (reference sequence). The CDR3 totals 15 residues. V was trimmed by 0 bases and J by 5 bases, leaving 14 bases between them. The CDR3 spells CASSLAGSGRNEQYF. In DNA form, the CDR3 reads TGTGCCAGCAGCTTAGCTGGCTCAGGGAGAAACGAGCAGTACTTC.

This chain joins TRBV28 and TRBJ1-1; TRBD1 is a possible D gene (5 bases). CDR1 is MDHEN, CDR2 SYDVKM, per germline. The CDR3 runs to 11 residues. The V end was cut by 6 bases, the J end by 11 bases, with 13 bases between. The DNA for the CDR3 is TGTGCCAGCAGCTCCGACAACAGGGCTTTCTTT. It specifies CASSSDNRAFF.

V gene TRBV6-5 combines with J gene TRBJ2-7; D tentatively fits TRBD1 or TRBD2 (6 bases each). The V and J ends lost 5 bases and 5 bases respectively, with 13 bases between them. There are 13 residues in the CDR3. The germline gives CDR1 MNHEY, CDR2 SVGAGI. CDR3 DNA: TGTGCCAGCAGTGATTGGGGGGCCGACGAGCAGTACTTC. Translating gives CASSDWGADEQYF.

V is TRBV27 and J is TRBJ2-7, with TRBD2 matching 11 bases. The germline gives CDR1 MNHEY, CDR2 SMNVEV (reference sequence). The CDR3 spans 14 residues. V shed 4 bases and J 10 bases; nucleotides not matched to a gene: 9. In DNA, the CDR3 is TGTGCCAGCAGTTCCTTAGCGGGAGGGCCGGAACAGTACTTC. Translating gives CASSSLAGGPEQYF.

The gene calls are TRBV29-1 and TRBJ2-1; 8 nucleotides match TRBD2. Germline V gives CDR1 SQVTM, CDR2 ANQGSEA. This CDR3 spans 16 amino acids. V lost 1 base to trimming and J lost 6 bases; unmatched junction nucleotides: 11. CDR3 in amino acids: CSVEGTTSGNPNEQFF. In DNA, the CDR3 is TGCAGCGTTGAAGGGACAACTAGCGGAAATCCCAATGAGCAGTTCTTC.

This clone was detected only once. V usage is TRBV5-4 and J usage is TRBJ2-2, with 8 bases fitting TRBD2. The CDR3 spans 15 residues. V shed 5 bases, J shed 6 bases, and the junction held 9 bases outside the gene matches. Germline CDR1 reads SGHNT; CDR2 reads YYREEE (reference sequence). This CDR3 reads CASRTTREGPGELFF. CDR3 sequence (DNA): TGTGCCAGCAGGACTACCCGGGAGGGGCCCGGGGAGCTGTTTTTT.